A selection of T cell receptor beta chains follows, all from one sample in a study of shared clonotypes between healthy human individuals. Profiled with immunoSEQ multiplex PCR; TCRdb holds only in-frame clones, not every one. Among under 700,000 clones listed, approximately 96% were seen once. Sequences were obtained from naive CD8+ T cells sorted from blood. Every receptor here comes from a woman aged 30 to 39 in good health. CDR3s include the opening cysteine and the closing phenylalanine or tryptophan. Each record gives: V gene, clone size, D gene, J gene, CDR3 protein, CDR3 DNA. D genes are given only for firm matches. The size of a clone is reported for some rows only, either as once, few or many, or as a class for expanded clones.

>TRBV28|NA|NA|TRBJ2-1
CASSSPQGYNEQFF
TGTGCCAGCAGCTCCCCTCAGGGATACAATGAGCAGTTCTTC
>TRBV27|few|TRBD1|TRBJ1-5
CASSPGTASGRPQHF
TGTGCCAGCAGTCCCGGGACAGCTAGTGGCCGGCCCCAGCATTTT
>TRBV9|NA|TRBD2|TRBJ2-7
CASSPHDSGTSLYEQYF
TGTGCCAGCAGCCCCCACGACTCCGGGACTAGCCTGTACGAGCAGTACTTC
>TRBV6-5|NA|NA|TRBJ2-5
CASSYSVAAQETQYF
TGTGCCAGCAGTTACTCGGTAGCGGCCCAAGAGACCCAGTACTTC
>TRBV28|NA|NA|TRBJ1-1
CASRAWQAGNTEAFF
TGTGCCAGCAGAGCCTGGCAGGCGGGGAACACTGAAGCTTTCTTT
>TRBV4-1|NA|NA|TRBJ1-6
CASSQEGFPQSYNSPLHF
TGCGCCAGCAGCCAAGAAGGGTTCCCTCAGTCCTATAATTCACCCCTCCACTTT
>TRBV5-4|NA|NA|TRBJ2-5
CASSKWFETQYF
TGTGCCAGCAGCAAGTGGTTTGAGACCCAGTACTTC
>TRBV27|NA|TRBD1|TRBJ2-2
CASSFPQGANTGELFF
TGTGCCAGCAGTTTCCCCCAGGGGGCGAACACCGGGGAGCTGTTTTTT
>TRBV13|NA|TRBD1|TRBJ2-5
CASSWGTGEETQYF
TGTGCCAGCAGCTGGGGGACAGGGGAAGAGACCCAGTACTTC
>TRBV27|once|NA|TRBJ1-1
CASSLTGGNTEAFF
TGTGCCAGCAGTTTAACGGGCGGGAACACTGAAGCTTTCTTT
>TRBV30|NA|TRBD1|TRBJ2-5
CAWSVTGSHETQYF
TGTGCCTGGAGCGTGACAGGGAGCCACGAGACCCAGTACTTC
>TRBV6-1|NA|NA|TRBJ1-1
CASSTGLMNTEAFF
TGTGCCAGCAGTACGGGACTGATGAACACTGAAGCTTTCTTT
>TRBV16|once|NA|TRBJ1-2
CASSHNMIAGYTF
TGTGCCAGCAGCCATAACATGATCGCTGGCTACACCTTC
>TRBV4-1|NA|TRBD1|TRBJ2-3
CASRLGQGDFADTQYF
TGCGCCAGCAGACTGGGACAGGGGGATTTCGCAGATACGCAGTATTTT
>TRBV5-6|NA|TRBD2|TRBJ2-7
CASSLGGWEREAREQYF
TGTGCCAGCAGCTTGGGGGGCTGGGAGCGGGAGGCCCGTGAGCAGTACTTC
>TRBV13|NA|TRBD1|TRBJ1-1
CASSSAPAGGNTEAFF
TGTGCCAGCAGCTCAGCCCCGGCAGGGGGAAACACTGAAGCTTTCTTT
>TRBV6-4|NA|TRBD1|TRBJ1-1
CASSDSDRGTEAFF
TGTGCCAGCAGTGACTCGGACAGGGGTACTGAAGCTTTCTTT
>TRBV9|NA|TRBD1|TRBJ2-5
CASSAGTGDRETQYF
TGTGCCAGCAGCGCCGGGACAGGGGATCGGGAGACCCAGTACTTC
>TRBV9|NA|TRBD1|TRBJ2-7
CASSLTKADREQYF
TGTGCCAGCAGCCTGACTAAGGCGGACAGGGAGCAGTACTTC
>TRBV19|NA|NA|TRBJ1-5
CASSIEPGSNQPQHF
TGTGCCAGTAGTATAGAACCGGGTAGCAATCAGCCCCAGCATTTT
>TRBV27|NA|NA|TRBJ2-2
CASSPGTSGPGELFF
TGTGCCAGCAGTCCGGGGACTTCAGGACCCGGGGAGCTGTTTTTT
>TRBV5-1|NA|NA|TRBJ1-4
CASSLVGATNEKLFF
TGCGCCAGCAGCTTGGTAGGGGCAACTAATGAAAAACTGTTTTTT
>TRBV27|NA|TRBD1|TRBJ1-3
CASSPWTGAGNTIYF
TGTGCCAGCAGTCCCTGGACAGGGGCCGGAAACACCATATATTTT
>TRBV28|NA|NA|TRBJ2-7
CASSFGSSYEQYF
TGTGCCAGCAGTTTCGGATCATCTTACGAGCAGTACTTC
>TRBV6-1|once|TRBD2|TRBJ2-7
CASSEVMGLAEVEQYF
TGTGCCAGCAGTGAAGTTATGGGACTAGCGGAGGTCGAGCAGTACTTC
>TRBV27|NA|TRBD2|TRBJ2-5
CASSFYGEGQAETQYF
TGTGCCAGCAGTTTTTATGGGGAGGGCCAAGCGGAGACCCAGTACTTC
>TRBV9|once|TRBD2|TRBJ2-2
CASSVASGATGELFF
TGTGCCAGCAGCGTAGCTAGCGGGGCCACCGGGGAGCTGTTTTTT
>TRBV27|NA|NA|TRBJ2-3
CASTPQTSDTQYF
TGTGCCAGCACTCCCCAGACATCCGATACGCAGTATTTT
>TRBV9|NA|NA|TRBJ1-1
CASSVEAQYTEAFF
TGTGCCAGCAGCGTAGAGGCACAGTACACTGAAGCTTTCTTT
>TRBV2|NA|NA|TRBJ2-1
CASSVVGGSYNEQFF
TGTGCCAGCAGTGTGGTAGGGGGTAGCTACAATGAGCAGTTCTTC
>TRBV19|once|NA|TRBJ2-7
CASSAGPSYEQYF
TGTGCCAGTAGCGCGGGGCCCTCCTACGAGCAGTACTTC
>TRBV9|NA|NA|TRBJ2-7
CASSVGGVTEQYF
TGTGCCAGCAGCGTAGGAGGGGTGACCGAGCAGTACTTC
>TRBV27|once|TRBD1|TRBJ2-5
CASKGTGPQETQYF
TGTGCCAGCAAAGGGACAGGGCCTCAAGAGACCCAGTACTTC
>TRBV10-2|NA|NA|TRBJ2-1
CASSDSWQDISPPTYNEQFF
TGCGCCAGCAGTGACAGTTGGCAGGATATTTCTCCCCCGACCTACAATGAGCAGTTCTTC
>TRBV28|few|TRBD1|TRBJ1-5
CASSLTGGYGNQPQHF
TGTGCCAGCAGTTTGACAGGGGGCTATGGCAATCAGCCCCAGCATTTT
>TRBV27|NA|NA|TRBJ2-3
CASTGNGTTDTQYF
TGTGCCAGCACCGGGAACGGGACCACAGATACGCAGTATTTT
>TRBV5-1|NA|TRBD2|TRBJ2-7
CASSLGGYEQYF
TGCGCCAGCAGTCTGGGGGGGTACGAGCAGTACTTC
>TRBV13|NA|TRBD2|TRBJ2-1
CASSITSGVYNEQFF
TGTGCCAGCAGCATTACTAGCGGGGTTTACAATGAGCAGTTCTTC
>TRBV14|NA|NA|TRBJ2-7
CASSLKRSSYEQYF
TGTGCCAGCAGTCTCAAGCGGAGCTCCTACGAGCAGTACTTC
>TRBV7-8|NA|NA|TRBJ1-2
CASSLAAGPANYGYTF
TGTGCCAGCAGCTTAGCGGCGGGTCCAGCTAACTATGGCTACACCTTC
>TRBV15|NA|NA|TRBJ2-3
CATSGESRGKGRDTQYF
TGTGCCACCAGCGGGGAGTCCCGGGGAAAGGGACGAGATACGCAGTATTTT
>TRBV25-1|NA|NA|TRBJ1-2
CASSELNSLYGYTF
TGTGCCAGCAGTGAATTAAACAGCCTCTATGGCTACACCTTC
>TRBV9|NA|TRBD1|TRBJ1-2
CASSARTGFGDGYTF
TGTGCCAGCAGCGCCCGGACAGGGTTCGGGGATGGCTACACCTTC
>TRBV11-2|NA|NA|TRBJ1-4
CASRDWGAVGEKLFF
TGTGCCAGCAGGGATTGGGGGGCAGTCGGCGAAAAACTGTTTTTT
>TRBV15|NA|TRBD2|TRBJ2-1
CATSRVETGGPPYNEQFF
TGTGCCACCAGCAGAGTGGAAACGGGAGGGCCCCCCTACAATGAGCAGTTCTTC
>TRBV10-1|NA|NA|TRBJ1-3
CASSESTGNTIYF
TGCGCCAGCAGTGAGTCGACGGGAAACACCATATATTTT
>TRBV6-6|NA|NA|TRBJ2-6
CASGGLSGANVLTF
TGTGCCAGCGGGGGCCTCTCTGGGGCCAACGTCCTGACTTTC
>TRBV11-3|NA|NA|TRBJ2-2
CASSSGPWGGELFF
TGTGCCAGCAGCTCAGGACCGTGGGGCGGGGAGCTGTTTTTT
>TRBV9|NA|TRBD2|TRBJ2-7
CASSSGGALYEQYF
TGTGCCAGCAGTTCGGGGGGAGCCTTATACGAGCAGTACTTC
>TRBV19|NA|NA|TRBJ2-1
CASSWEPYNEQFF
TGTGCCAGTAGTTGGGAGCCCTACAATGAGCAGTTCTTC
>TRBV27|once|TRBD2|TRBJ2-1
CASSSPQAGYNEQFF
TGTGCCAGCAGTTCTCCACAAGCGGGGTACAATGAGCAGTTCTTC
>TRBV5-1|NA|NA|TRBJ2-7
CASSLAGTGALAGVGEQYF
TGCGCCAGCAGCTTGGCCGGGACAGGGGCTCTAGCGGGAGTCGGCGAGCAGTACTTC
>TRBV29-1|NA|TRBD2|TRBJ2-1
CSVELAAGMNEQFF
TGCAGCGTTGAACTAGCGGCCGGAATGAATGAGCAGTTCTTC
>TRBV27|NA|NA|TRBJ2-1
CASSTPPPFEGNEQFF
TGTGCCAGCAGTACACCGCCACCCTTCGAGGGCAATGAGCAGTTCTTC
>TRBV28|NA|NA|TRBJ1-3
CASSFSGSGNTIYF
TGTGCCAGCAGTTTTTCTGGCTCTGGAAACACCATATATTTT
>TRBV5-4|once|TRBD2|TRBJ2-1
CASSETSGRREQFF
TGTGCCAGCAGCGAGACTAGCGGGAGGCGTGAGCAGTTCTTC
>TRBV9|NA|NA|TRBJ2-1
CASSVGVSSYNEQFF
TGTGCCAGCAGCGTTGGGGTGAGCTCCTACAATGAGCAGTTCTTC
>TRBV19|few|TRBD1|TRBJ1-2
CASAEDRANYGYTF
TGTGCCAGTGCCGAAGACAGGGCCAACTATGGCTACACCTTC
>TRBV2|NA|NA|TRBJ1-1
CASSGTTIQVLNTEAFF
TGTGCCAGCAGTGGAACAACAATACAGGTCTTGAACACTGAAGCTTTCTTT
>TRBV28|NA|NA|TRBJ2-7
CASSSYPSISYEQYF
TGTGCCAGTAGTTCGTACCCAAGCATCTCCTACGAGCAGTACTTC